Listed here are 16 T cell receptor beta chains from one sample, sequenced in a study of PD-1 blockade in classical Hodgkin lymphoma. The time point here: cycle 4 day 1 (C4D1), after less than seven weeks of nivolumab. Patients all relapsed after autologous stem cell transplantation, and there was variation in brentuximab vedotin exposure. The method was immunoSEQ multiplex PCR; TCRdb's version includes in-frame clones alone and lacks a portion of them. The sample contains about 44,000 clones, just over 65% of which appear only once. The material sequenced was peripheral blood mononuclear cells (PBMCs), taken before the fourth cycle of nivolumab. The receptors were sampled from a human donor with classical Hodgkin lymphoma.

J is TRBJ2-7 and V is TRBV19; D unresolved. Germline V gene sequence: CDR1 LNHDA, CDR2 SQIVND (reference sequence). This CDR3 is built from 14 residues. Between the trimmed V and J ends, which lost 1 base and 2 bases, there was a span of 9 bases. CDR3 nucleotides: TGTGCCAGTAGTATAGGGGCGGAAACCTACGAGCAGTACTTC. Its translation is CASSIGAETYEQYF.

This clone was observed a single time. This sequence joins TRBV10-3 and TRBJ2-7; 11 bases line up with TRBD2. CDR1 and CDR2 (germline): ENHRY, SYGVKD. The CDR3 consists of 17 residues. J gave up 1 base and V 3 bases, and 8 bases lay outside the gene matches. The CDR3 region is CAISELAGGPSSYEQYF. In DNA, the CDR3 is TGTGCCATCAGTGAATTAGCGGGAGGGCCAAGTTCCTACGAGCAGTACTTC.

The rearrangement joins TRBV27 to TRBJ2-7; 8 nucleotides match TRBD1. The CDR3 runs to 16 residues. Germline CDR1 reads MNHEY; CDR2 reads SMNVEV (reference sequence). V lost 5 bases, J lost 4 bases, and 13 bases stayed unmatched. CDR3 sequence reads: CASSDGQGGPTYEQYF. CDR3 coding DNA: TGTGCCAGCAGTGATGGACAGGGCGGTCCGACTTACGAGCAGTACTTC.

This clone was seen more than once but under ten times. The genes are TRBV7-9 and TRBJ2-7, with D possibly TRBD2 on 6 matching bases. CDR1 and CDR2 (germline): SEHNR, FQNEAQ (reference sequence). The germline V and J ends were trimmed by 8 bases and 1 base, with 12 bases remaining between them. The CDR3 spans 13 residues. CDR3 DNA sequence: TGTGCCAGCGCGGGGTTTATGTCCTACGAGCAGTACTTC. Its translation: CASAGFMSYEQYF.

This chain uses TRBV4-3 with TRBJ1-1; D uncertain. Germline CDR1 and CDR2: LGHNA and YSLEER. This CDR3 region has 15 residues. V gave up 0 bases and J gave up 0 bases, with 8 bases separating them. Here the CDR3 DNA reads TGCGCCAGCAGCCAAGATTGGGTGTTGAACACTGAAGCTTTCTTT. This codes for CASSQDWVLNTEAFF.

The J gene is TRBJ2-4, the V gene TRBV5-6, with TRBD2 matching 8 bases. In germline, CDR1 is SGHDT, CDR2 YYEEEE. The trim removed 1 base at V and 3 bases at J, leaving 0 bases unmatched. This CDR3 has 14 residues. CDR3 in amino acids: CASSLRGGKNIQYF. The CDR3 nucleotides are TGTGCCAGCAGCTTGCGGGGGGGCAAAAACATTCAGTACTTC.

The chain links TRBV7-2 to TRBJ2-1; 16 bases are shared with TRBD2. The V and J ends lost 5 bases and 10 bases, in that order; junction bases with no gene match: 14. In germline, CDR1 is SGHTA, CDR2 FQGNSA. This CDR3 comprises 18 residues. The CDR3 DNA sequence: TGTGCCAGCAGCCAAGAGGGACTAGCGGGAGGGCCTTCCGAGGAGCAGTTCTTC. Amino acid sequence: CASSQEGLAGGPSEEQFF.

This clone was seen once. This chain uses TRBV4-3 with TRBJ2-1, with TRBD1 matching over 9 bases. CDR3 length: 15 residues. The ends lost 1 base at V and 8 bases at J; junction bases unmatched: 6. The germline CDR1 and CDR2 sequences are LGHNA and YSLEER. The CDR3 sequence is CASSQAGTGTDEQFF. The CDR3, as DNA: TGCGCCAGCAGCCAAGCCGGGACAGGGACGGATGAGCAGTTCTTC.

This clone showed up just a few times. J is TRBJ2-5 and V is TRBV11-3; D possibly corresponds to TRBD1 (6 bases). Trimming removed 5 bases at V and 5 bases at J, with 12 bases between. Germline-derived CDR1 and CDR2 are SGHNT and YENEEA. This CDR3 contains 13 residues. In DNA, the CDR3 is TGTGCCAGCAGCGCCGGACAGACGGAGACCCAGTACTTC. Its protein product is CASSAGQTETQYF.

This rearrangement joins TRBV5-1 to TRBJ2-3; D may be TRBD1 or TRBD2 (5 bases each). Trimming left V 9 bases short and J 2 bases short, with 13 bases between. Germline CDR1 SGHRS, CDR2 YFSETQ. This CDR3 region has 13 residues. The CDR3 loop is CATRDDPTDTQYF. The CDR3 DNA reads as TGCGCCACCCGGGACGACCCCACAGATACGCAGTATTTT.

The table lists this clone with a few counts. The chain carries TRBV30 and TRBJ2-7; 11 nucleotides match TRBD2. CDR3 length: 14 residues. With 3 bases clipped from V and 6 bases from J, the junction kept 7 bases outside the gene matches. Looked up from germline, CDR1 is GTSNPN and CDR2 is SVGIG (reference sequence). The CDR3 region is CAWRVAGGPTEQYF. The CDR3 bases are TGTGCCTGGAGGGTAGCGGGGGGGCCGACCGAGCAGTACTTC.

Comments on this clone: The junction and the germline gene differ at one end; a read error may be behind it. The chain uses TRBV7-2 and TRBJ1-2; D is possibly TRBD1 (5 bases). Germline values: CDR1 SGHTA, CDR2 FQGNSA. The CDR3 is 16 amino acids. The CDR3 loop reads CASSQVLAGEPYGYTF. The CDR3 DNA reads as TGCGCCAGCAGCCAAGTCCTTGCGGGGGAACCCTATGGCTACACCTTC.

This clone occurred a few times. The rearrangement joins TRBV11-2 to TRBJ2-7; no clear D. This CDR3 contains 12 residues. CDR1 and CDR2 (germline): SGHAT, FQNNGV. V was shortened by 1 base and J by 3 bases, with 4 bases between the two germline ends. The CDR3 DNA sequence: TGTGCCAGCAGCTTAGGGGTCTACGAGCAGTACTTC. It encodes CASSLGVYEQYF.

The chain joins TRBV5-1 to TRBJ2-7, with TRBD1 matching 12 bases. Germline CDR1 is SGHRS and CDR2 is YFSETQ. There are 15 residues in the CDR3. V gave up 0 bases and J gave up 4 bases; unmatched junction bases: 2. The CDR3 DNA follows: TGCGCCAGCAGCTTGGAGGGACAGGGGGCTTACGAGCAGTACTTC. It is translated as CASSLEGQGAYEQYF.

This sequence joins TRBV19 and TRBJ2-1, with 10 bases that match TRBD2. The CDR3 runs 16 residues. J gave up 3 bases and V 1 base, and 3 bases lay outside the gene matches. Germline lookup yields CDR1 LNHDA and CDR2 SQIVND (reference sequence). Written as DNA, the CDR3 is TGTGCCAGTAGTATAGTAGCGGGAGGCCTCTACAATGAGCAGTTCTTC. Protein: CASSIVAGGLYNEQFF.

Only a few counts were recorded for this clone. The chain links TRBV7-9 to TRBJ2-2, with D maybe TRBD2 (6 bases). V was cut by 5 bases and J by 7 bases, with 23 bases left in between. Per the germline V gene, CDR1 is SEHNR and CDR2 is FQNEAQ (reference sequence). The CDR3 is 17 amino acids. The CDR3 DNA reads as TGTGCCAGCAGCCTGGGGGGAAAGGGCAATCGTGACGGGGAGCTGTTTTTT. Its translation is CASSLGGKGNRDGELFF.